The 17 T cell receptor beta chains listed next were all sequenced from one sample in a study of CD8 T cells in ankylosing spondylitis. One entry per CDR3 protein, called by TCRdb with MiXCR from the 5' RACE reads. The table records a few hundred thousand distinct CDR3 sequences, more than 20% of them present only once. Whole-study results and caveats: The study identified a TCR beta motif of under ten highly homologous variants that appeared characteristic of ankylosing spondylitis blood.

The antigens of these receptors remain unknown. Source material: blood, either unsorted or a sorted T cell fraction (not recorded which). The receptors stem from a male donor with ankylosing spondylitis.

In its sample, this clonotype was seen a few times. CDR3 loop: CASSFRTSGSRYEQYF. DNA for the CDR3: TGTGCCAGCAGCTTCAGAACTAGCGGGTCCCGCTACGAGCAGTACTTC. The chain is built from TRBV5-6 and TRBJ2-7, with 9 bases that match TRBD2. The junction had 9 bases not matched to a gene; V was cut back by 2 bases and J by 3 bases. Germline V gene sequence: CDR1 SGHDT, CDR2 YYEEEE. This CDR3 is built from 16 residues. The full variable domain, rest sourced from reference TRBV5-6 and TRBJ2-7, is DAGVTQSPTHLIKTRGQQVTLRCSPKSGHDTVSWYQQALGQGPQFIFQYYEEEERQRGNFPDRFSGHQFPNYSSELNVNALLLGDSALYLCASSFRTSGSRYEQYFGPGTRLTVT.

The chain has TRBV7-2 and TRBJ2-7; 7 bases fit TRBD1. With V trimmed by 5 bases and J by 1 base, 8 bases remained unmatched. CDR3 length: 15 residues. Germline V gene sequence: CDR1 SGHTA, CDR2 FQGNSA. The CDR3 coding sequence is TGTGCCAGCAGCGTCCAAGGACAGGCTTCCTACGAGCAGTACTTC. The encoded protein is CASSVQGQASYEQYF.

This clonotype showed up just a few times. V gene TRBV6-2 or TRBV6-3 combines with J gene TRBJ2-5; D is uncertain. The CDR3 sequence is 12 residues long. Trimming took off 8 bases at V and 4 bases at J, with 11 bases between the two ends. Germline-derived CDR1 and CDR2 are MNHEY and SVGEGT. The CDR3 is CASFEYRETQYF. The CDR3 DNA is TGTGCCAGCTTCGAGTACAGAGAGACCCAGTACTTC.

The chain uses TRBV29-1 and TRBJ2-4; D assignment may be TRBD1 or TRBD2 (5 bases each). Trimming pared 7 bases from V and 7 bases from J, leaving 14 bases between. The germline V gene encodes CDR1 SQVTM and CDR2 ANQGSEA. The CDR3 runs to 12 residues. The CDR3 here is CSGGTGWNIQYF. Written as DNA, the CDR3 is TGCAGCGGGGGGACCGGGTGGAACATTCAGTACTTC.

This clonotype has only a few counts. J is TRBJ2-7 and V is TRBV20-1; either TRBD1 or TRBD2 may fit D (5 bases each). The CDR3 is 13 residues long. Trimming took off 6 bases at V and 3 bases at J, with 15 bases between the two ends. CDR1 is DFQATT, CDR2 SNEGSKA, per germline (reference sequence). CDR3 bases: TGCAGTGCACTAGACAGAGTTAACTACGAGCAGTACTTC. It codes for CSALDRVNYEQYF.

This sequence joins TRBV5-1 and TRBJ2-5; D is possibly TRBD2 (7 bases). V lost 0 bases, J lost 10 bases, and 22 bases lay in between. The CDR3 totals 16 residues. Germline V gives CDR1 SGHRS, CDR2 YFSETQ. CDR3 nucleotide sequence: TGCGCCAGCAGCTTGGCCTGGGCGGGGGCGCGAGATGACCAGTACTTC. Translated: CASSLAWAGARDDQYF.

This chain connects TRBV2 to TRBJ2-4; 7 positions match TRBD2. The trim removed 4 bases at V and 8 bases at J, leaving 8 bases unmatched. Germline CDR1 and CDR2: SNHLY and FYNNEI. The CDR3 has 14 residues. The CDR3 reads CASSVLASGDIQYF. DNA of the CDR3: TGTGCCAGCAGTGTCCTGGCTAGCGGTGACATTCAGTACTTC.

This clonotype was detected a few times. The CDR3 coding sequence is TGCAGTGCTCCACCGACAGGGACTAGCAATCAGCCCCAGCATTTT. Translated: CSAPPTGTSNQPQHF. This chain connects TRBV20-1 to TRBJ1-5, with 7 bases identical to TRBD1. Germline V gene sequence: CDR1 DFQATT, CDR2 SNEGSKA (reference sequence). Trimming cost V 5 bases and J 0 bases; bases outside gene matches: 7. The CDR3 is 15 amino acids.

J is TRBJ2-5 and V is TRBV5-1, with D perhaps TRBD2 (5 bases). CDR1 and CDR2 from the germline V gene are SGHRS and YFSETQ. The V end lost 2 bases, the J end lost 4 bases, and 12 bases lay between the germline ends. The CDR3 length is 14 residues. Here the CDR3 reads CASSFTSNRETQYF. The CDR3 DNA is TGCGCCAGCAGCTTCACTAGTAATAGAGAGACCCAGTACTTC.

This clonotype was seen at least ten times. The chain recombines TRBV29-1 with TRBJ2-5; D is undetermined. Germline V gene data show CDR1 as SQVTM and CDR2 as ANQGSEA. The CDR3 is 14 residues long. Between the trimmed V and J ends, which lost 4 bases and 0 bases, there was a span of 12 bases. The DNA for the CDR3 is TGCAGCGTTGCGATTGTTCGGGACCAAGAGACCCAGTACTTC. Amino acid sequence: CSVAIVRDQETQYF. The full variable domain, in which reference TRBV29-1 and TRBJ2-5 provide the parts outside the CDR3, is SAVISQKPSRDICQRGTSLTIQCQVDSQVTMMFWYRQQPGQSLTLIATANQGSEATYESGFVIDKFPISRPNLTFSTLTVSNMSPEDSSIYLCSVAIVRDQETQYFGPGTRLLVL.

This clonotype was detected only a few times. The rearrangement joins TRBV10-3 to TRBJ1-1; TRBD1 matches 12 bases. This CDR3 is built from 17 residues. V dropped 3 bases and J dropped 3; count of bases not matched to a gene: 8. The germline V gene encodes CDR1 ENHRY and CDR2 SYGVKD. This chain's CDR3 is CAISDRDRGPGYTEAFF. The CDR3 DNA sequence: TGTGCCATCAGTGATCGGGACAGGGGGCCTGGGTACACTGAAGCTTTCTTT.

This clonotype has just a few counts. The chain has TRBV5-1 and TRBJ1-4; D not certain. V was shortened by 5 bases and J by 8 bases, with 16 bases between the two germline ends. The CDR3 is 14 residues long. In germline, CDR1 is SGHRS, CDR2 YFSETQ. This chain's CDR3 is CASSREGRTEKLFF. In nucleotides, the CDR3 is TGCGCCAGCAGTCGAGAGGGTAGAACGGAAAAACTGTTTTTT.

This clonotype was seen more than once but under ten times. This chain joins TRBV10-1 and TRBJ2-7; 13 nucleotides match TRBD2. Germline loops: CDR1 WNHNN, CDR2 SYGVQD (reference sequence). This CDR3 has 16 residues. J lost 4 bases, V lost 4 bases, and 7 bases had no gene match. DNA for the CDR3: TGCGCCAGCAGTGGTGGACTAGCGGGAGCTGGGTACGAGCAGTACTTC. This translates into CASSGGLAGAGYEQYF.

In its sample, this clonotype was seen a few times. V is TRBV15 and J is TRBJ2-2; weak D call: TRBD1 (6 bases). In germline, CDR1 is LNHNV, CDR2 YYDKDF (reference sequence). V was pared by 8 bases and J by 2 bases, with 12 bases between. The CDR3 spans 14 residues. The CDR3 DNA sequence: TGTGCCACCCGCTCCGGGACAAACACCGGGGAGCTGTTTTTT. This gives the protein CATRSGTNTGELFF.

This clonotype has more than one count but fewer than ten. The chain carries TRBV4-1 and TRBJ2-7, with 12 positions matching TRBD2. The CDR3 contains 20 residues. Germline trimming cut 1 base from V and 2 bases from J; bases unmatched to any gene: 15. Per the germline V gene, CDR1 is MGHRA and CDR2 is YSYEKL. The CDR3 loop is CASSQGERLAGGPFPYEQYF. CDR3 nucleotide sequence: TGCGCCAGCAGCCAAGGGGAGAGGCTAGCGGGAGGGCCCTTCCCCTACGAGCAGTACTTC.

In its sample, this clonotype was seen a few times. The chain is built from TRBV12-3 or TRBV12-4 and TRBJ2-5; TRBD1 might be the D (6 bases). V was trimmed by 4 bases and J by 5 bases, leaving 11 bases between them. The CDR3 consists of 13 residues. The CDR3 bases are TGTGCCAGCAGTTCAGGGGTGTTTGAGACCCAGTACTTC. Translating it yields CASSSGVFETQYF.

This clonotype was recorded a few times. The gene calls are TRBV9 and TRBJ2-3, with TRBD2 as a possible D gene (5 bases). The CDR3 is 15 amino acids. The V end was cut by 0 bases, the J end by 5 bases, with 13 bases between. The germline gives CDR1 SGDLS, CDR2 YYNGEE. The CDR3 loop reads CASSVALGGRDTQYF. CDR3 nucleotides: TGTGCCAGCAGCGTAGCCCTTGGAGGTAGAGATACGCAGTATTTT.